The TCR beta chain described here comes from a study of T cell repertoires in ileal Crohn's disease. Study details: Postoperative therapy was given to about half: some eleven thiopurines, around 17 anti-TNF agents.

Some clones are missing from TCRdb's copy, which holds only in-frame ones; the method was immunoSEQ multiplex PCR. The repertoire has fewer than 20,000 clones, just over 70% of them found once; the top ten carry roughly 5%. V lost 0 bases and J 3 bases, leaving 6 bases between the germline ends. The CDR3 loop spans 13 amino acids. The germline V gene has CDR1 SGHNT and CDR2 YENEEA. This TCR was recovered from an adult with Crohn's disease. This rearrangement joins TRBV11-3 to TRBJ2-7; no clear D gene. The sample consisted of ileal tissue. For the CDR3, the DNA is TGTGCCAGCAGCTTAGAACAGAACTACGAGCAGTACTTC. This codes for CASSLEQNYEQYF.